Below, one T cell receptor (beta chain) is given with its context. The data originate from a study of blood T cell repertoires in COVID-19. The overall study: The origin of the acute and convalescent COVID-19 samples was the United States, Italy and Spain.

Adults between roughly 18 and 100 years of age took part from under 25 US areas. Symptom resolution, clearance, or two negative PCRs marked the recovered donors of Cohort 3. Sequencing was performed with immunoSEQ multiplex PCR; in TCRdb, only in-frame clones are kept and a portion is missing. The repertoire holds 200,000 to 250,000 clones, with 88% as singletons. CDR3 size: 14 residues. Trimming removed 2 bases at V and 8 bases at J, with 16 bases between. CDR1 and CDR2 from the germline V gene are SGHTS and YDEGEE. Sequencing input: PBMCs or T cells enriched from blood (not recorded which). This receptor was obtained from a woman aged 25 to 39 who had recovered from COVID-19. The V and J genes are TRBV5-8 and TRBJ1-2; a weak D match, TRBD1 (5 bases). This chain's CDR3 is CASSLLGQGDGYTF. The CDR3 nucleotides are TGTGCCAGCAGCTTATTAGGTCAGGGCGACGGCTACACCTTC.